Included here is one T cell receptor beta chain sequence, with context. Germline CDR1 reads SNHLY; CDR2 reads FYNNEI. CDR3 length equals 14 residues. V was pared by 4 bases and J by 8 bases, with 5 bases of the junction left unmatched. The Seattle patients joined while their infection was active and were tracked longitudinally afterward. This sample was included in a study of blood T cell repertoires in COVID-19. Clones were sequenced by immunoSEQ multiplex PCR, and TCRdb holds only the in-frame ones, with some missing. The profile shows about 270,000 clones, about 90% of them singletons. This TCR derives from a person between 18 and 30 years old with COVID-19, enrolled during active disease. The genes are TRBV2 and TRBJ2-2; 9 nucleotides match TRBD2. Specimen: peripheral blood. CDR3 DNA sequence: TGTGCCAGCAGTGGGGCTAGCGGGATGGGGGAGCTGTTTTTT. This sequence encodes CASSGASGMGELFF.